This T cell receptor beta chain derives from a study of cytomegalovirus exposure and HLA in healthy donors. Study results and caveats: A likely sequencing artifact accounted for one observed cluster of highly shared sequence variants.

Notes on this clone: Its cognate antigen is unknown.

The CDR3 is 14 residues long. After removal of 2 bases from V and 5 bases from J, the junction contained 5 bases not matched to a gene. Germline values: CDR1 SGDLS, CDR2 YYNGEE. With 60 Vbeta and 13 Jbeta primers, the PCR was carried out. Data came from immunoSEQ multiplex PCR; TCRdb stores just in-frame clones and leaves some out. The sample has under 60,000 clones; about 80% are singletons. Source material: PBMCs. The chain links TRBV9 to TRBJ2-5, with TRBD2 identical over 8 bases. This receptor was taken from a man over 45 in good health and CMV-seronegative. As DNA, the CDR3 is TGTGCCAGCAGCGTCCTCGGGGGGGCGGAGACCCAGTACTTC. Encoded protein: CASSVLGGAETQYF.